This T cell receptor (beta chain) was recorded in a study of T-cell reconstitution after alpha-beta-depleted transplantation in children (dated by TCRdb to between 2015 and 2016). A note on the overall study: The study quantitatively tracked T-cell immune reconstitution after TCRalphabeta/CD19-depleted allogeneic hematopoietic cell transplantation in children using TCR repertoire profiling. Summary of the overall study and its limitations: Hyperexpanded clone frequencies declined over subsequent months; after one year, T-cell counts and TCRbeta diversity were mostly attributed to newly produced T cells. The apparently early alphabetaT-cell count recovery about two months after transplant was reportedly dependent on only several hundred rapidly expanded clones derived from non-depleted graft cells. In some patients, the high TCRbeta diversity seen at day 60 was put down to recipient T cells and intrathymic progenitors that had survived conditioning.

This clonotype was picked up a small number of times. Its antigen remains unidentified. One base away there is no much larger clone; base qualities are not given. The sample's treatment or condition label, in plain terms: allogeneic hematopoietic cell transplantation with graft depleted of TCRalphabeta T cells and CD19 B cells. The transplant recipients were children given TCRalphabeta/CD19-depleted allogeneic hematopoietic cell grafts. Looking up the germline V gene yields CDR1 KGHSH and CDR2 LQKENI. V loses 9 bases of germline sequence and J loses 0 bases, and the interval between the two ends is 15 bases. Including the terminal cysteine and phenylalanine, the CDR3 comprises 14 residues. Of all the DNA, just the CDR3 is kept, 42 bases in frame from base 1. To prepare the library, PCR was applied. Sequenced using an Illumina HiSeq 2500. To normalize quantification of the TCRbeta repertoire, the TCR libraries were built with molecular barcoding that relied on unique molecular identifiers. The public reads were run again by TCRdb, first through fastp at Q25 and then through MiXCR, and only productive beta chains were kept. One record per CDR3 amino acid sequence lists the most common genes and DNA. Counted in this sample were hundreds of thousands of distinct CDR3 sequences; under 15% of them appeared once. About 2.2% of the sample is taken by the ten largest.

This TCR derives from a male patient younger than 18 who had a stem cell transplant for acute myeloid leukemia, so the T cells may come from the graft donor. The material sequenced was PBMCs, mostly from graft donor cells, taken 360 days after TCRalphabeta/CD19-depleted stem cell transplant. Recombination connected TRBV18 to TRBJ2-7; the D segment could be TRBD1, given 6 matching bases. The encoded CDR3 is CASLLDSSSYEQYF. The sequence in DNA is TGTGCCAGTCTCCTGGACAGTAGCTCCTACGAGCAGTACTTC.